The 21 T cell receptor beta chains below come from one sample, sequenced in a study of control samples from healthy donors and cancer patients. Here immunoSEQ multiplex PCR was the method, and the copy in TCRdb shows in-frame clones only, minus some. The sample lists fewer than 70,000 clones; approximately 90% were seen once. The sample consisted of PBMCs. These receptors were collected from a man in his sixties with head and neck cancer.

The genes are TRBV18 and TRBJ2-6; 7 nucleotides agree with TRBD2. This CDR3 is 16 amino acids long. The trim removed 6 bases at V and 2 bases at J, leaving 7 bases unmatched. Germline V lookup: CDR1 KGHSH, CDR2 LQKENI. CDR3 nucleotide sequence: TGTGCCAGCTCCCGGATGGGGGGGGCTGGGGCCAACGTCCTGACTTTC. This sequence encodes CASSRMGGAGANVLTF.

V usage is TRBV2 and J usage is TRBJ2-3; a weak D match, TRBD2 (5 bases). Trimming removed 5 bases from V and 4 bases from J, with 13 bases in between. Germline values: CDR1 SNHLY, CDR2 FYNNEI. This CDR3 has 14 amino acids. CDR3 sequence reads: CASSPRFGADTQYF. The CDR3 DNA sequence: TGTGCCAGCAGTCCCCGCTTCGGGGCAGATACGCAGTATTTT.

The chain's CDR3 is CASSLGVAGIYNEQFF. The CDR3, as DNA: TGTGCCAGCAGCTTGGGGGTAGCGGGGATCTACAATGAGCAGTTCTTC. The chain combines TRBV11-2 with TRBJ2-1, with 8 bases aligning to TRBD2. The CDR3 runs to 16 residues. Germline assignment: CDR1 SGHAT and CDR2 FQNNGV. V lost 3 bases to trimming and J lost 3 bases; unmatched junction nucleotides: 7.

The CDR3 spells CASSQELSGTEAFF. The CDR3 DNA reads as TGTGCCAGCAGCCAAGAATTAAGCGGCACTGAAGCTTTCTTT. The chain employs TRBV14 and TRBJ1-1; D gene unclear. Germline V gene sequence: CDR1 SGHDN, CDR2 FVKESK. V was cut by 0 bases and J by 4 bases, with 9 bases left in between. This CDR3 contains 14 residues.

This clone was recorded only once. V gene TRBV9 combines with J gene TRBJ2-7, with 7 bases fitting TRBD2. CDR3 size: 16 residues. V lost 4 bases, J lost 2 bases, and 12 bases stayed unmatched. The germline V gene has CDR1 SGDLS and CDR2 YYNGEE. In DNA, the CDR3 is TGTGCCAGCAGCCCCCATAGCGGGCAGCCGACCTACGAGCAGTACTTC. Translated: CASSPHSGQPTYEQYF.

The chain combines TRBV27 with TRBJ2-1, with D possibly TRBD2 on 6 matching bases. This CDR3 spans 16 amino acids. Germline V gene data show CDR1 as MNHEY and CDR2 as SMNVEV (reference sequence). Deletions cut 7 bases from V and 6 bases from J, with 22 bases between. This CDR3 is CASILTRGRLGNEQFF. The CDR3 DNA follows: TGTGCCAGCATCCTCACACGGGGGAGGTTGGGCAATGAGCAGTTCTTC.

The V call is TRBV6-4, the J call TRBJ2-3; a weak D match, TRBD2 (5 bases). The germline gives CDR1 MRHNA, CDR2 SNTAGT. Trimming pared 7 bases from V and 9 bases from J, leaving 20 bases between. The CDR3 is 14 residues long. This CDR3 is CASMGGGSEVTQYF. CDR3 sequence (DNA): TGTGCCAGCATGGGTGGTGGGAGTGAGGTCACGCAGTATTTT.

In DNA form, the CDR3 reads TGTGCCAGCAGAGCAGAGACAGGGAACACTGAAGCTTTCTTT. Translating gives CASRAETGNTEAFF. This sequence joins TRBV3-1 (or the pseudogene TRBV3-2) and TRBJ1-1; a possible D gene is TRBD1 (6 bases). Germline V lookup: CDR1 LGHDT, CDR2 YNNKEL (reference sequence). V lost 6 bases to trimming and J lost 1 base, with 12 bases between them. The CDR3 runs 14 residues.

The V call is TRBV19, the J call TRBJ2-2; D is unclear. Germline lookup yields CDR1 LNHDA and CDR2 SQIVND (reference sequence). V lost 9 bases to trimming and J lost 0 bases, with 11 bases between them. This CDR3 contains 14 residues. The CDR3 loop is CASSVDPNTGELFF. The CDR3 DNA follows: TGTGCCAGCAGCGTAGACCCGAACACCGGGGAGCTGTTTTTT.

This chain joins TRBV18 and TRBJ2-2; D is ambiguous. The CDR3 contains 16 residues. The V gene's germline CDR1 is KGHSH and CDR2 LQKENI. Trimming stripped 4 bases from V and 0 bases from J, with 12 bases between. CDR3 bases: TGTGCCAGCTCACTTAATTTCGCAACGAACACCGGGGAGCTGTTTTTT. Its translation is CASSLNFATNTGELFF.

The chain employs TRBV5-1 and TRBJ1-1; 7 nucleotides match TRBD1. The CDR3 totals 13 residues. Germline CDR1 SGHRS, CDR2 YFSETQ. V lost 3 bases and J lost 1; bases outside the gene matches: 0. The CDR3 is CASSYRGNTEAFF. In DNA, the CDR3 is TGCGCCAGCAGCTACAGGGGGAACACTGAAGCTTTCTTT.

The CDR3 here is CASSTPKVGYTF. CDR3 sequence (DNA): TGTGCCAGCAGTACCCCGAAGGTTGGCTACACCTTC. The chain carries TRBV6-5 and TRBJ1-2; D not resolved. The CDR3 spans 12 residues. Germline V lookup: CDR1 MNHEY, CDR2 SVGAGI. The V gene lost 5 bases and the J gene lost 7 bases, with 11 bases spanning the gap.

V usage is TRBV7-8 and J usage is TRBJ2-3; 8 bases are a match to TRBD2. V lost 5 bases and J lost 2; bases outside the gene matches: 9. CDR3 length equals 16 residues. Germline V gives CDR1 SGHVS, CDR2 FQNEAQ. The CDR3 loop is CASSRRIAGLTDTQYF. The CDR3 bases are TGTGCCAGCAGCCGCCGGATAGCGGGACTCACAGATACGCAGTATTTT. Looking up the rest from reference TRBV7-8 and TRBJ2-3 gives the full variable domain: GAGVSQSPRYKVAKRGQDVALRCDPISGHVSLFWYQQALGQGPEFLTYFQNEAQLDKSGLPSDRFFAERPEGSVSTLKIQRTQQEDSAVYLCASSRRIAGLTDTQYFGPGTRLTVL.

The J gene is TRBJ2-5, the V gene TRBV29-1, with 9 positions matching TRBD1. The CDR3 contains 17 residues. Germline trimming cut 3 bases from V and 5 bases from J; bases unmatched to any gene: 16. CDR1 and CDR2 (germline): SQVTM, ANQGSEA. The CDR3 sequence: CSVDPGTGRIGRETQYF. The CDR3 DNA follows: TGCAGCGTTGATCCCGGGACAGGGAGAATAGGAAGGGAGACCCAGTACTTC.

The chain recombines TRBV5-6 with TRBJ1-5; TRBD1 aligns across 9 bases. This CDR3 is built from 16 residues. Germline V CDR1 and CDR2: SGHDT, YYEEEE. V lost 4 bases to trimming and J lost 4 bases; unmatched junction nucleotides: 9. The DNA of the CDR3 is TGTGCCAGCAGCCGGGGGGACAGGGAGGGAAATCAGCCCCAGCATTTT. Its translation: CASSRGDREGNQPQHF.

The gene calls are TRBV5-6 and TRBJ2-1; 7 nucleotides line up with TRBD1. Trimming at V came to 4 bases and at J to 9 bases, leaving 7 bases not matched to a gene. The length of the CDR3 is 13 residues. In germline, CDR1 is SGHDT, CDR2 YYEEEE. The CDR3 coding sequence is TGTGCCAGCAGCCCGACGACAGGGTTTGAGCAGTTCTTC. It specifies CASSPTTGFEQFF.

This clone was observed a single time. The chain couples TRBV3-1 (or the pseudogene TRBV3-2) to TRBJ2-7, with D perhaps matching TRBD1 or TRBD2 (5 bases each). Germline V gene lookup returns CDR1 LGHDT and CDR2 YNNKEL (reference sequence). The CDR3 runs to 19 residues. Trimming took 7 bases from V and 2 from J, leaving 30 bases between them. CDR3 loop: CASTTKPKGRVKITYEQYF. The CDR3 coding sequence is TGTGCCAGCACCACAAAACCTAAGGGGCGGGTTAAAATCACCTACGAGCAGTACTTC.

The rearrangement links TRBV6-2 or TRBV6-3 to TRBJ1-2; no definite D call. This CDR3 comprises 12 residues. Trimming removed 0 bases at V and 4 bases at J, with 3 bases between. Germline V CDR1 and CDR2: MNHEY, SVGEGT. The CDR3, as DNA: TGTGCCAGCAGTTACTCGTTCTATGGCTACACCTTC. This encodes CASSYSFYGYTF.

This chain uses TRBV10-3 with TRBJ1-1; no reliable D call. V shed 7 bases and J shed 0 bases, with 3 bases lying between them. This CDR3 region has 11 residues. Looked up from germline, CDR1 is ENHRY and CDR2 is SYGVKD. The CDR3 here is CAIKVNTEAFF. The CDR3, as DNA: TGTGCCATCAAGGTGAACACTGAAGCTTTCTTT.

This clone was picked up one time. The chain recombines TRBV10-3 with TRBJ2-7; 12 positions agree with TRBD1. Trimming took 5 bases from V and 7 from J; bases not matched to a gene: 9. CDR3 length: 15 amino acids. Germline assignment: CDR1 ENHRY and CDR2 SYGVKD. The CDR3, as DNA: TGTGCCATCAGTAAGCAAGGGACAGGGGGCAAGGAGCAGTACTTC. This codes for CAISKQGTGGKEQYF.

V and J are TRBV7-6 and TRBJ2-3, with TRBD1 identical over 7 bases. The CDR3 totals 17 residues. The trim removed 1 base at V and 0 bases at J, leaving 7 bases unmatched. Germline values: CDR1 SGHVS, CDR2 FNYEAQ. The CDR3 region has the DNA TGTGCCAGCAGCTTAGGGGCGACAGGGTCGAGCACAGATACGCAGTATTTT. It is translated as CASSLGATGSSTDTQYF.